The rows below give T cell receptor beta chains drawn from one sample of a study of molecular identifiers for immune sequencing clone quantification. Each CDR3 protein gets one entry after TCRdb re-called the PCR reads with MiXCR. The sample shows some 9,800 distinct CDR3 sequences, 15% to 20% of them seen only once. The sample consisted of naive CD8+ T cells from blood, with Jurkat cell RNA spiked in. The source of these receptors is a human donor in good health. Some libraries in this study had Jurkat cell RNA spiked in. The conserved cysteine and the conserved F or W are not part of the CDR3 here. Each record gives: J gene, V gene, CDR3 length, CDR3 protein.

j_gene: TRBJ1-5
v_gene: TRBV7-9
len: 15
CDR3aa: AGSLADRFDSNQPQH

j_gene: TRBJ1-6
v_gene: TRBV5-6
len: 15
CDR3aa: ASSLGAGRSYNSPLL

j_gene: TRBJ2-5
v_gene: TRBV5-6
len: 12
CDR3aa: ASSWGTGFETQY

j_gene: TRBJ2-7
v_gene: TRBV10-1
len: 9
CDR3aa: ASSNYYEQY

j_gene: TRBJ2-3
v_gene: TRBV7-6
len: 16
CDR3aa: ASSLLILAELSADTQY

j_gene: TRBJ2-7
v_gene: TRBV18
len: 11
CDR3aa: ASSGTGNYEQY

j_gene: TRBJ2-1
v_gene: TRBV9
len: 14
CDR3aa: ASSVDRGRASNEQF

j_gene: TRBJ1-1
v_gene: TRBV29-1
len: 14
CDR3aa: SVRLVQGGSDTEAF

j_gene: TRBJ1-5
v_gene: TRBV6-2/TRBV6-3
len: 13
CDR3aa: ASSYPGRGNQPQH

j_gene: TRBJ2-3
v_gene: TRBV20-1
len: 11
CDR3aa: SARDTGEDTQY

j_gene: TRBJ2-5
v_gene: TRBV20-1
len: 13
CDR3aa: SAANRDPQGETQY

j_gene: TRBJ2-6
v_gene: TRBV20-1
len: 15
CDR3aa: SASPPVAVSGANVLT

j_gene: TRBJ2-4
v_gene: TRBV20-1
len: 13
CDR3aa: SARGVSVAKNIQY